One and the same sample provided the 16 T cell receptor beta chains below, sequenced in a study of blood T cell repertoires in COVID-19. The repertoire was sequenced with immunoSEQ multiplex PCR; TCRdb's copy has only in-frame clones and lacks some. The table shows 150,000 to 200,000 clones, with about 87% occurring only once. Sequenced: peripheral blood. Receptors were obtained from a woman aged 18-29 years who had recovered from COVID-19.

This chain's CDR3 is CASSYDWGADYGYTF. CDR3 in DNA: TGTGCCAGCAGTTACGATTGGGGAGCGGACTATGGCTACACCTTC. The chain combines TRBV6-5 with TRBJ1-2, with D unresolved. The CDR3 contains 15 residues. Germline CDR1 reads MNHEY; CDR2 reads SVGAGI. Trimming shortened V by 2 bases and J by 3 bases, and 13 bases separated the two germline ends.

This clone was counted between two and nine times. V gene TRBV27 combines with J gene TRBJ1-5; perhaps TRBD1 as D (6 bases). Germline CDR1 MNHEY, CDR2 SMNVEV (reference sequence). This CDR3 is 14 amino acids long. Deletions cut 2 bases from V and 4 bases from J, with 9 bases between. The CDR3 reads CASSLPGVNQPQHF. As DNA, the CDR3 is TGTGCCAGCAGTTTACCAGGGGTTAATCAGCCCCAGCATTTT.

This chain joins TRBV12-3 or TRBV12-4 and TRBJ1-1, with D uncertain. V shed 6 bases and J shed 4 bases, with 12 bases lying between them. This CDR3 is 13 amino acids long. CDR3 nucleotide sequence: TGTGCCAGCAGCTACCTCCCCGGCACTGAAGCTTTCTTT. Translated, it gives CASSYLPGTEAFF.

The gene calls are TRBV19 and TRBJ1-5, with 10 bases aligning to TRBD1. Per the germline V gene, CDR1 is LNHDA and CDR2 is SQIVND (reference sequence). After removal of 5 bases from V and 4 bases from J, the junction contained 2 bases not matched to a gene. This CDR3 contains 14 residues. The chain's CDR3 is CASSQDRGNQPQHF. The CDR3 nucleotides are TGTGCCAGTAGTCAGGACAGGGGGAATCAGCCCCAGCATTTT.

This chain uses TRBV6-5 with TRBJ1-2; D is perhaps TRBD1 (6 bases). This CDR3 is built from 13 residues. Trimming shortened V by 7 bases and J by 2 bases, and 11 bases separated the two germline ends. Germline CDR1 MNHEY, CDR2 SVGAGI. CDR3 protein: CASTQGVNYGYTF. The CDR3 DNA reads TGTGCCAGCACACAGGGCGTCAACTATGGCTACACCTTC.

CDR3 region: CASSRQGSYQETQYF. The CDR3 bases are TGTGCCAGCAGCCGACAGGGATCGTACCAAGAGACCCAGTACTTC. The rearrangement joins TRBV9 to TRBJ2-5, with TRBD1 matching over 7 bases. This CDR3 comprises 15 residues. Germline CDR1 SGDLS, CDR2 YYNGEE. The V segment lost 4 bases and the J segment 0 bases; nucleotides outside the gene matches: 6.

The genes are TRBV28 and TRBJ2-1, with D uncertain. The V end was cut by 8 bases, the J end by 8 bases, with 7 bases between. This CDR3 has 10 amino acids. The V gene's germline CDR1 is MDHEN and CDR2 SYDVKM. The CDR3 spells CASGRDEQFF. For the CDR3, the DNA is TGTGCCAGCGGGCGTGATGAGCAGTTCTTC.

The chain combines TRBV10-3 with TRBJ1-5, with D tentatively TRBD1 (5 bases). V lost 2 bases to trimming and J lost 2 bases, with 10 bases between them. The germline CDR1 and CDR2 sequences are ENHRY and SYGVKD. The CDR3 has 15 residues. The CDR3 coding sequence is TGTGCCATCAGTGAGGGTGGGGCAGGCAATCAGCCCCAGCATTTT. This encodes CAISEGGAGNQPQHF.

This sequence joins TRBV10-3 and TRBJ1-2, with TRBD1 matching over 9 bases. CDR1 is ENHRY and CDR2 is SYGVKD in the germline V gene. This CDR3 comprises 12 residues. J gave up 8 bases and V 6 bases, and 4 bases lay outside the gene matches. The CDR3 DNA sequence: TGTGCCATCAGGGGGACAGGGTGGGGCTACACCTTC. Amino acids: CAIRGTGWGYTF.

The chain employs TRBV1 and TRBJ2-5; TRBD1 is taken as the D call from the table, unchecked against the DNA. TRBV1 is noted as a pseudogene. This CDR3 region has 17 residues. The CDR3 nucleotides read TGCACCAGCAGCGTCGTGGTGCCAGGGGGCCAGAGAGAGACCCAGTACTTC. It encodes CTSSVVVPGGQRETQYF.

The V and J genes are TRBV18 and TRBJ1-2, with TRBD1 identical over 8 bases. This CDR3 spans 16 amino acids. V dropped 4 bases and J dropped 1; count of bases not matched to a gene: 8. The germline V gene has CDR1 KGHSH and CDR2 LQKENI. The CDR3 protein is CASSRVWTGINYGYTF. The CDR3 DNA follows: TGTGCCAGCTCACGTGTCTGGACAGGGATTAACTATGGCTACACCTTC.

V gene TRBV2 combines with J gene TRBJ1-1, with 7 bases fitting TRBD1. There are 13 residues in the CDR3. The J segment lost 5 bases and the V segment lost 4 bases, leaving 4 bases of the junction unmatched. Per germline, CDR1 SNHLY and CDR2 FYNNEI. CDR3 in amino acids: CASSGTGVTEAFF. For the CDR3, the DNA is TGTGCCAGCAGTGGGACAGGCGTTACTGAAGCTTTCTTT.

V usage is TRBV30 and J usage is TRBJ1-3; 8 positions agree with TRBD1. There are 14 residues in the CDR3. Germline CDR1 reads GTSNPN; CDR2 reads SVGIG (reference sequence). V trimming: 3 bases; J trimming: 2 bases; junction bases outside the gene matches: 3. CDR3 in amino acids: CAWSRTGTGNTIYF. CDR3 DNA: TGTGCCTGGAGCAGGACAGGGACTGGAAACACCATATATTTT.

The chain carries TRBV30 and TRBJ1-2; TRBD1 is a possible D gene (5 bases). Germline CDR1 is GTSNPN and CDR2 is SVGIG (reference sequence). Trimming pared 0 bases from V and 2 bases from J, leaving 10 bases between. This CDR3 spans 14 amino acids. CDR3 sequence reads: CAWSVRQPNYGYTF. DNA for the CDR3: TGTGCCTGGAGTGTACGACAGCCAAACTATGGCTACACCTTC.

This clone was seen a single time. DNA for the CDR3: TGTGCCACCAGCCCTAGTCTAATTGACAATGAGCAGTTCTTC. Translated: CATSPSLIDNEQFF. J is TRBJ2-1 and V is TRBV15; D is unresolved. There are 14 residues in the CDR3. Germline V CDR1 and CDR2: LNHNV, YYDKDF (reference sequence). With 5 bases removed from V and 5 bases from J, the gap between germline ends came to 13 bases.

The chain combines TRBV6-1 with TRBJ1-2, with D perhaps matching TRBD1 (5 bases). CDR3 length: 15 amino acids. Germline CDR1 and CDR2: MNHNS and SASEGT. The V end was cut by 2 bases, the J end by 5 bases, with 15 bases between. CDR3 loop: CASSESWQGNYGYTF. As DNA, the CDR3 is TGTGCCAGCAGTGAATCGTGGCAGGGAAATTATGGCTACACCTTC.